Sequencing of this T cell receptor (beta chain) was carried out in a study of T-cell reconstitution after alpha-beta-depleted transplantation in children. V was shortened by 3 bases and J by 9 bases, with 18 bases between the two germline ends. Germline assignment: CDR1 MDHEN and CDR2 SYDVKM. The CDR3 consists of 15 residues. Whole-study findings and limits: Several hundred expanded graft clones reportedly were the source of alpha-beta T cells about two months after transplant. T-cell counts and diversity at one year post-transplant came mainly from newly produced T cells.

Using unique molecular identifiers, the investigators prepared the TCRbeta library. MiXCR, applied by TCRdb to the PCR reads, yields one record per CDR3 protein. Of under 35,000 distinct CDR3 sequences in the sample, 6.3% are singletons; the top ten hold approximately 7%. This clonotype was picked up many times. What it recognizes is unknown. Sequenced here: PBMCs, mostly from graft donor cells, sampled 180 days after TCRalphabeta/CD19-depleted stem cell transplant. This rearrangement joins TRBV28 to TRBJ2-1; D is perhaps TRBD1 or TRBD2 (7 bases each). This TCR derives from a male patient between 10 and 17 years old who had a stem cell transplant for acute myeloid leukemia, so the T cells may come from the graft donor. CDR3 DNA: TGTGCCAGCAGTTTCCCCCAACAGGGGAGGGGTGAGCAGTTCTTC. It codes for CASSFPQQGRGEQFF.